This record covers a single TCR beta chain. Antigen specificity is unknown. The sample is drawn from a study of shared clonotypes between healthy human individuals. The overall study: CD4 naive and CD4 memory each took three plates per donor, while CD8 naive took two and CD8 memory one.

Broader study findings: Between a few donors, naive CD4 clonotypes were shared at a level of about 5%.

Measured with immunoSEQ multiplex PCR; TCRdb has only the in-frame clones, and not every one. This repertoire shows about 2 million clones, roughly 95% found once; its top ten account for approximately 0.13%. This TCR was recovered from a young man in good health. Sequencing input: naive CD4+ T cells sorted from blood. This sample's subset: CD45RA+ positively selected.

This chain's CDR3 is CASSSLMNTEAFF. The CDR3 DNA is TGTGCCAGCAGCTCCCTGATGAACACTGAAGCTTTCTTT. V is TRBV5-6 and J is TRBJ1-1; D remains unclear. V was shortened by 3 bases and J by 0 bases, with 6 bases between the two germline ends. The CDR3 runs to 13 residues. Germline CDR1 is SGHDT and CDR2 is YYEEEE.